This T cell receptor beta chain stems from a study of PD-1 blockade in classical Hodgkin lymphoma (dated by TCRdb to the early 2020s). Looking at the study overall: Nivolumab dosing was 3 mg/kg intravenously every 2 weeks, continuing until either disease progression or unacceptable toxicity. A peripheral blood immune signature of response to PD-1 blockade in classical Hodgkin lymphoma was defined using TCR beta sequencing and CyTOF. The investigation overall reported the following: Baseline TCR diversity was reported to be lower in newly diagnosed patients than in healthy donors and to be lower still in relapsed/refractory patients. The study covered only a single clinical trial cohort, and the causes of the repertoire differences, possibly disease activity or prior therapy, were still not defined. Lower diversity was seen in patients whose nivolumab began less than 1 year after ASCT, and these patients were left out of later analyses so that immune reconstitution would not confound the results. By C4D1, a significant rise was seen in CD4+ TCR diversity but not in CD8+ TCR diversity (p=0.0027 vs p=0.16), and the rise was most apparent among complete responders (p=0.02). Baseline diversity similar to that of newly diagnosed patients was observed in trial patients achieving complete response, whereas significantly lower diversity was observed in partial responders and progressors.

The label giving this sample's time point can be read as: cycle 1 day 1 (C1D1), immediately before nivolumab initiation. Relapse after autologous stem cell transplantation had occurred in all trial patients, and cohorts A, B and C were distinguished by prior brentuximab vedotin exposure. The trial cohort comprised 56 patients with relapsed/refractory classical Hodgkin lymphoma whose best overall responses were complete response, partial response or progressive disease. In the multi-cohort phase II CheckMate 205 trial, trial patients received single-agent nivolumab. An independent review committee assessed best overall response by applying the 2007 International Working Group response criteria. PBMCs from the trial were collected at three points: immediately before nivolumab initiation (C1D1), and during therapy at cycle 2 day 1 and cycle 4 day 1. After peripheral blood was drawn into 8 mL Vacutainer Cell Preparation Tubes, PBMCs were isolated by centrifugation and then cryopreserved.

Genomic DNA was extracted with the Qiagen DNeasy kit from unsorted PBMCs and from negatively selected CD4+ and CD8+ fractions. TCR beta CDR3 regions were subjected to amplification by immunoSEQ multiplex PCR with primers that anneal to V and J segments. A synthetic immune receptor repertoire was used to minimize amplification bias, and remaining bias was computationally removed after sequencing. The published analysis was carried out like this. Repertoire diversity was quantified as the Shannon entropy index using custom Python scripts. Unsorted, CD4+ and CD8+ repertoires were analyzed separately, except in combined analyses where CD4+ and CD8+ sequences were merged in silico. Clonal expansion was defined as a frequency increase of at least 2-fold after treatment compared with C1D1, and clones undetected at baseline were assigned a pseudocount of 0.5. Singleton clones were defined as clones with 0 or 1 copy at C1D1, and non-singleton clones were defined as clones with 2 or more copies. Clones expanded in unsorted samples were labelled as CD4+, CD8+ or unknown by matching protein sequences in sorted samples from the same patient. Wilcoxon tests were applied to paired samples to test diversity changes from C1D1 to C4D1. TCRdb's version of the immuneACCESS table is confined to in-frame rearrangements and falls short of the full clone set. An unresolved V gene accounts for under half of the shortfall where checked; the remainder is of unknown origin. V, J and clone size were drawn from that table, and D and trimming were deduced from the DNA. The sample contains 80,000 to 100,000 clones, over 85% of them found a single time. The ten largest clones represent over 2.5% of the sample.

Details on this clone: What this receptor recognizes is not known. Per-base quality was not reported, and no clone a single base away is much larger than it.

The germline V gene supplies CDR1 SGDLS and CDR2 YYNGEE. V loses 3 bases at its end and J loses 4 bases; junction bases beyond the gene matches: 9. The cysteine opens and the phenylalanine closes a CDR3 of 15 amino acids. The only DNA kept is the CDR3, 45 bases in frame from the first base. The sequencing used peripheral blood mononuclear cells (PBMCs), collected at baseline. The receptor was derived from a human donor with classical Hodgkin lymphoma. The sequence joins TRBV9 to TRBJ2-7; TRBD1 fits 8 bases in the junction. CDR3 sequence: CASSEQTGVEYEQYF. The nucleotide sequence is given as TGTGCCAGCAGCGAGCAGACAGGGGTGGAATACGAGCAGTACTTC.